One sample yielded the 10 T cell receptor beta chains listed below, sequenced in a study of metastatic and nonmetastatic thyroid tumors. With MiXCR, TCRdb reprocessed the PCR reads. The sample holds about 70,000 clones, more than 15% seen once. Thyroid surgery had not been preceded by any treatment in any patient. The sequenced sample consisted of blood. These TCRs come from a female donor with papillary thyroid cancer or a benign thyroid nodule (not recorded which). Some clones in this sample may be carry-over from other donors' samples.

In its sample, this clone was seen many times. The J gene is TRBJ2-7, the V gene TRBV28; TRBD1 matches at 7 bases. Germline V gene lookup returns CDR1 MDHEN and CDR2 SYDVKM. The junction had 12 bases not matched to a gene; V was cut back by 7 bases and J by 3 bases. This CDR3 is 15 amino acids long. The CDR3 sequence is CASTPSAGGIYEQYF. CDR3 coding DNA: TGTGCCAGCACTCCCAGCGCAGGGGGAATCTACGAGCAGTACTTC.

The genes are TRBV3-1 and TRBJ1-1, with D possibly being TRBD1 (6 bases). Germline CDR1 and CDR2: LGHDT and YNNKEL (reference sequence). This CDR3 has 15 residues. The germline V and J ends were trimmed by 4 bases and 0 bases, with 12 bases remaining between them. This CDR3 reads CASSPPRGVNTEAFF. Here the CDR3 DNA reads TGTGCCAGCAGCCCACCTAGGGGGGTGAACACTGAAGCTTTCTTT.

This clone was seen many times. This chain connects TRBV3-1 to TRBJ1-1; D might be TRBD1 (6 bases). Germline assignment: CDR1 LGHDT and CDR2 YNNKEL (reference sequence). The germline V and J ends were trimmed by 1 base and 3 bases, with 12 bases remaining between them. This CDR3 contains 15 residues. The CDR3 DNA follows: TGTGCCAGCAGCCAAGGCGGCCGGACAGACACTGAAGCTTTCTTT. Translation gives CASSQGGRTDTEAFF.

The chain combines TRBV4-1 with TRBJ2-3; tentative D call: TRBD2 (6 bases). With 3 bases removed from V and 1 base from J, the gap between germline ends came to 17 bases. Looked up from germline, CDR1 is MGHRA and CDR2 is YSYEKL. CDR3 size: 17 residues. DNA of the CDR3: TGCGCCAGCAGCCACCCCCGGGCGGGGCGCCGCACAGATACGCAGTATTTT. Protein product: CASSHPRAGRRTDTQYF.

This clone was counted ten times or more. The chain employs TRBV20-1 and TRBJ2-1, with 9 bases lining up with TRBD2. V lost 3 bases to trimming and J lost 0 bases; unmatched junction nucleotides: 15. Germline V gene sequence: CDR1 DFQATT, CDR2 SNEGSKA (reference sequence). This CDR3 is 19 amino acids long. CDR3 amino acids: CSARIGTSPKEGSYNEQFF. As DNA, the CDR3 is TGCAGTGCTAGGATAGGGACTAGCCCAAAAGAGGGCTCCTACAATGAGCAGTTCTTC.

This clone was observed at least ten times. This chain joins TRBV11-1 and TRBJ1-5; possibly TRBD1 for D (5 bases). V shed 4 bases and J shed 7 bases, with 8 bases lying between them. Per the germline V gene, CDR1 is SGHAT and CDR2 is FQDESV (reference sequence). The CDR3 length is 12 residues. CDR3 region: CASSSTGQPQHF. DNA of the CDR3: TGTGCCAGCAGCTCCACAGGACAGCCCCAGCATTTT. Combining the CDR3 with reference TRBV11-1 and TRBJ1-5 gives the whole variable domain EAEVAQSPRYKITEKSQAVAFWCDPISGHATLYWYRQILGQGPELLVQFQDESVVDDSQLPKDRFSAERLKGVDSTLKIQPAELGDSAMYLCASSSTGQPQHFGDGTRLSIL.

This clone was seen repeatedly, ten times or more. The CDR3, as DNA: TGTGCCAGCAGTGAAAACCTAGGGGGAGAGACCCAGTACTTC. Translating gives CASSENLGGETQYF. The rearrangement links TRBV6-1 to TRBJ2-5, with a tentative D call TRBD1 (6 bases). V lost 2 bases, J lost 4 bases, and 11 bases lay in between. The CDR3 is made up of 14 amino acids. Looked up from germline, CDR1 is MNHNS and CDR2 is SASEGT.

The rearrangement uses TRBV6-1 and TRBJ1-5; no firm D call. This CDR3 comprises 14 residues. CDR1 MNHNS and CDR2 SASEGT come from the germline V gene. The V and J ends lost 2 bases and 0 bases respectively, with 5 bases between them. Written as DNA, the CDR3 is TGTGCCAGCAGTGAACTAGCTAGCAATCAGCCCCAGCATTTT. Protein: CASSELASNQPQHF.

At least ten counts were recorded for this clone. The DNA of the CDR3 is TGTGCCTGGGGGAGAGGGGCTGGGGCCAACGTCCTGACTTTC. Residues: CAWGRGAGANVLTF. The rearrangement uses TRBV30 and TRBJ2-6; D tentatively fits TRBD1 or TRBD2 (5 bases each). This CDR3 contains 14 residues. The germline gives CDR1 GTSNPN, CDR2 SVGIG (reference sequence). The ends were cut back, 5 bases at V and 2 bases at J, with 10 bases in the middle. The variable domain in full, completed from reference TRBV30 and TRBJ2-6, reads SQTIHQWPATLVQPVGSPLSLECTVEGTSNPNLYWYRQAAGRGLQLLFYSVGIGQISSEVPQNLSASRPQDRQFILSSKKLLLSDSGFYLCAWGRGAGANVLTFGAGSRLTVL.

This clone has a count of ten or more. The rearrangement uses TRBV20-1 and TRBJ2-7, with 8 bases identical to TRBD1. Germline lookup yields CDR1 DFQATT and CDR2 SNEGSKA (reference sequence). This CDR3 contains 16 residues. V lost 1 base and J lost 0; bases outside the gene matches: 8. Here the CDR3 DNA reads TGCAGTGCTAGAGCTAGCCCTGGACAGGGCTCCTACGAGCAGTACTTC. It encodes CSARASPGQGSYEQYF.